This TCR beta chain was recorded in a study of identifying expanded T cells in peripheral blood. Germline V gene lookup returns CDR1 LNHDA and CDR2 SQIVND (reference sequence). V was trimmed by 1 base and J by 0 bases, leaving 4 bases between them. The CDR3 contains 14 residues. Repertoires were generated with immunoSEQ multiplex PCR, while TCRdb's copy carries only in-frame clones and drops some. The repertoire holds about 58,000 clones, about four fifths seen once, with roughly a sixth in the top ten. Healthy donors had no documented immune events, such as infections, while sampled. The sequenced sample was blood. The TCR was taken from a person between 18 and 75 years old in good health. The chain has TRBV19 and TRBJ1-3; D gene ambiguous. CDR3 sequence reads: CASSIVTSGNTIYF. The CDR3 bases are TGTGCCAGTAGTATAGTAACCTCTGGAAACACCATATATTTT.